This T cell receptor beta chain is drawn from a study of blood T cell repertoires in COVID-19. The wider study: The study drew acute and convalescent COVID-19 samples from the United States, Italy and Spain. The analysed material was cDNA or gDNA that came from T cells, B-cell-depleted T cells, or PBMCs.

How the authors handled the data: Reference gene primer amplification gave estimated nucleated cell counts. Measured with immunoSEQ multiplex PCR; TCRdb has only the in-frame clones, and not every one. D and trimming come from the DNA, and the V and J calls and clone size come from that table. Counted here are some 250,000 clones, over 70% occurring once; the ten biggest clones make up roughly 8.8%. Germline lookup yields CDR1 MNHEY and CDR2 SVGAGI. The length of the CDR3 is 15 residues. V shed 4 bases and J 5 bases; nucleotides not matched to a gene: 8. The sample comprised peripheral blood. This TCR was sampled from a man aged 35 to 55 with active or convalescent COVID-19. The chain couples TRBV6-5 to TRBJ1-5, with 7 bases matching TRBD1. CDR3 bases: TGTGCCAGCAGTTGGGGCAGGGGGTTTGATCAGCCCCAGCATTTT. Translating it yields CASSWGRGFDQPQHF.